This TCR beta chain was captured by sequencing in a study of blood T cell repertoires in COVID-19. CDR1 is LNHNV and CDR2 is YYDKDF in the germline V gene (reference sequence). Trimming removed 5 bases at V and 2 bases at J, with 16 bases between. CDR3 length equals 15 residues. Profiled with immunoSEQ multiplex PCR; TCRdb holds only in-frame clones, not every one. Of around 250,000 clones in the sample, about 89% were seen once. This TCR was sampled from a middle-aged woman who had recovered from COVID-19. V and J are TRBV15 and TRBJ2-7; tentative D call: TRBD1 (6 bases). Sequencing was performed on peripheral blood. CDR3 residues: CATSVGVGGTYEQYF. In nucleotides, the CDR3 is TGTGCCACCAGCGTGGGGGTTGGGGGCACCTACGAGCAGTACTTC. The variable domain in full, with the rest retrieved from reference TRBV15 and TRBJ2-7, is DAMVIQNPRYQVTQFGKPVTLSCSQTLNHNVMYWYQQKSSQAPKLLFHYYDKDFNNEADTPDNFQSRRPNTSFCFLDIRSPGLGDTAMYLCATSVGVGGTYEQYFGPGTRLTVT.